This record concerns one T cell receptor (beta chain) sequence. CDR1 and CDR2 (germline): SGHVS, FQNEAQ. The CDR3 length is 16 residues. The ends were cut back, 2 bases at V and 0 bases at J, with 10 bases in the middle. This sample was taken from a study of CD8 T cells in ankylosing spondylitis. Making the TCR beta libraries involved quantitative 5'-RACE with molecular barcodes. Via MiXCR, TCRdb re-called the 5' RACE reads, giving one row per CDR3 protein. The sample has some 240,000 distinct CDR3 sequences, more than 15% seen once. The rearrangement links TRBV7-8 to TRBJ2-2; D possibly corresponds to TRBD2 (6 bases). Sequenced input: blood, either unsorted or a sorted T cell fraction (not recorded which). The TCR was taken from a male donor with ankylosing spondylitis or in good health (not recorded which). The CDR3 DNA follows: TGTGCCAGCAGCTTACTAGCGAACGCGAACACCGGGGAGCTGTTTTTT. This sequence encodes CASSLLANANTGELFF.